This record looks at one TCR beta chain sequence and its context. PCR employed 60 Vbeta and 13 Jbeta primers. The protocol was immunoSEQ multiplex PCR, while the TCRdb copy is restricted to in-frame clones and leaves out a portion. The data show fewer than 90,000 clones, about 74% seen once. The data are from a study of cytomegalovirus exposure and HLA in healthy donors. Trimming took 1 base from V and 5 from J; bases not matched to a gene: 3. This CDR3 region has 15 residues. CDR1 is SGHNT and CDR2 is YYREEE in the germline V gene (reference sequence). The chain is built from TRBV5-4 and TRBJ2-1; 10 nucleotides match TRBD2. This TCR derives from a man aged 25 to 40 in good health and CMV-seronegative. Material for sequencing was PBMCs. The CDR3 protein is CASSLRSGRNNEQFF. In DNA form, the CDR3 reads TGTGCCAGCAGCTTGCGTAGCGGGAGGAACAATGAGCAGTTCTTC.